The source of this T cell receptor beta chain is a study of CD8 T cells in ankylosing spondylitis. TCRdb analysed the 5' RACE reads with MiXCR anew, one entry per CDR3 protein. The table records a few hundred thousand distinct CDR3 sequences, 18% of them present only once. Study-level points and caveats: Blood from ankylosing spondylitis patients appeared to carry a characteristic roughly 8-variant TCR beta motif.

Regarding this clonotype: Antigen: not known.

This TCR was recovered from a male donor with ankylosing spondylitis or in good health (not recorded which). The sequenced material came from blood, either unsorted or a sorted T cell fraction (not recorded which).

The CDR3 region is CASSSTGTRGAYNEQFF. DNA of the CDR3: TGTGCCAGCAGTTCCACCGGGACTAGAGGAGCGTACAATGAGCAGTTCTTC. The chain links TRBV6-2 or TRBV6-3 to TRBJ2-1, with 8 bases aligning to TRBD2. CDR3 length equals 17 residues. CDR1 is MNHEY and CDR2 is SVGEGT in the germline V gene. V lost 4 bases, J lost 4 bases, and 12 bases stayed unmatched.